The clone carrying this T cell receptor beta chain has at least ten counts. This sample was taken from a study of T cells in Graves' hyperthyroidism and ophthalmopathy. Clinical symptoms, serum thyroxine and TRAb, thyroid ultrasound and orbital computed tomography together formed the diagnostic basis. The investigators amplified TCR beta CDR3 regions from RNA transcripts. The study used the HTBI primer set for a first-round RT-PCR of the TCR CDR3. Using its own MiXCR run on the multiplex PCR reads, TCRdb lists one record per CDR3 protein. The table lists 400,000 to 500,000 distinct CDR3 sequences, roughly 15% of them singletons. Germline values: CDR1 GTSNPN, CDR2 SVGIG (reference sequence). The V end was cut by 1 base, the J end by 1 base, with 11 bases between. The CDR3 length is 15 residues.

Sequencing was done on a sample of blood. This rearrangement joins TRBV30 to TRBJ1-5; D remains unclear. The sequence derives from a woman aged 18-30 years with Graves' hyperthyroidism. The CDR3 bases are TGTGCCTGGAGTGAAGGGATCGAAAGCAATCAGCCCCAGCATTTT. Its protein is CAWSEGIESNQPQHF. The full variable domain, its missing parts supplied by reference TRBV30 and TRBJ1-5, is SQTIHQWPATLVQPVGSPLSLECTVEGTSNPNLYWYRQAAGRGLQLLFYSVGIGQISSEVPQNLSASRPQDRQFILSSKKLLLSDSGFYLCAWSEGIESNQPQHFGDGTRLSIL.